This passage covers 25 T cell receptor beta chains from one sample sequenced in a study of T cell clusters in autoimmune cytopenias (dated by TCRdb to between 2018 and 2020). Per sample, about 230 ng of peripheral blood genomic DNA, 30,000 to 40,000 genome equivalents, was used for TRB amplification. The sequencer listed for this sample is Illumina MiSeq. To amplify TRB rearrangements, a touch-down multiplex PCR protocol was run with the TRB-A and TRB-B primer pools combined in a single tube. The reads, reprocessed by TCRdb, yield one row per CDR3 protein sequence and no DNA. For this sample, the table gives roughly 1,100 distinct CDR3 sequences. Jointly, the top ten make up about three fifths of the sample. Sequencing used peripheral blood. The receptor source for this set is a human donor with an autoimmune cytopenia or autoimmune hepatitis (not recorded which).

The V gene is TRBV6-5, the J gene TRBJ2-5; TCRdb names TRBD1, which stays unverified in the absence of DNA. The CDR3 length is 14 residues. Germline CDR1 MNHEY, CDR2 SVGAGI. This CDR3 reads CASRPKGREETQFF.

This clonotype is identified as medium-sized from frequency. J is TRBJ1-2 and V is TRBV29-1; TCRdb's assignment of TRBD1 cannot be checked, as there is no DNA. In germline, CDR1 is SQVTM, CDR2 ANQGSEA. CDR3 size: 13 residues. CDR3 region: CSVEIQGGGGYTF.

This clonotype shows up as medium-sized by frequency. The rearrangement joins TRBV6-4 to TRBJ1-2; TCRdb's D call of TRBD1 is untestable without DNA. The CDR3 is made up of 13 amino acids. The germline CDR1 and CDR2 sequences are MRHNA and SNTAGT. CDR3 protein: CASSEQGMGGYTF.

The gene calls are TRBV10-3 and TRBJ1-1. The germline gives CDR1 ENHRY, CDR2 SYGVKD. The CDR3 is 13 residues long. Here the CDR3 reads CAISEGLGTEAFF.

The CDR3 sequence: CASSQHPRGGTNEQFF. The chain uses TRBV4-2 and TRBJ2-1; with no DNA, the TCRdb D assignment of TRBD2 cannot be verified. The CDR3 covers 16 residues. Germline V gene sequence: CDR1 LGHNA, CDR2 YNFKEQ.

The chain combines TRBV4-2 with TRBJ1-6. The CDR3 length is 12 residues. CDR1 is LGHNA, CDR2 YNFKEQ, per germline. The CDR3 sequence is CASSQESSPLHF.

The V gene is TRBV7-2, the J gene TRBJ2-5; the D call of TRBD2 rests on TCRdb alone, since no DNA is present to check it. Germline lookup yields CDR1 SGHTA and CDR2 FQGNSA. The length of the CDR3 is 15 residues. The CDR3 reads CASSLSQTGSETQYF. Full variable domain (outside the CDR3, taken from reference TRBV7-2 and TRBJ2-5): GAGVSQSPSNKVTEKGKDVELRCDPISGHTALYWYRQSLGQGLEFLIYFQGNSAPDKSGLPSDRFSAERTGGSVSTLTIQRTQQEDSAVYLCASSLSQTGSETQYFGPGTRLLVL.

The CDR3 region is CASSPATSGGAGEQFF. This chain connects TRBV6-2 or TRBV6-3 to TRBJ2-1; TCRdb's assignment of TRBD2 cannot be checked, as there is no DNA. Germline V CDR1 and CDR2: MNHEY, SVGEGT. The CDR3 length is 16 residues.

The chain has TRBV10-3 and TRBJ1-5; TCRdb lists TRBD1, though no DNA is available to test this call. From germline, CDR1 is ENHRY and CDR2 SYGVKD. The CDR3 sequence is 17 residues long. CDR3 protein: CAISESTGGGTNQPQHF.

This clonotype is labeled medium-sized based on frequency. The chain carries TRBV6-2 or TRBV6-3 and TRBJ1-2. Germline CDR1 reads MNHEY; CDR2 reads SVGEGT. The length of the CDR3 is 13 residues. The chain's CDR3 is CASSYLSGRGYTF.

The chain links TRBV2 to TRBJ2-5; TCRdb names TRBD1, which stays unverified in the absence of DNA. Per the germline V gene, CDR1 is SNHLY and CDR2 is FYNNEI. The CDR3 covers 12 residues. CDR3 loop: CASRGTGSTQYF.

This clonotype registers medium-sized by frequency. The CDR3 here is CASSVRLSSYEKLFF. The chain links TRBV5-6 to TRBJ1-4. CDR3 length equals 15 residues. Germline CDR1 reads SGHDT; CDR2 reads YYEEEE.

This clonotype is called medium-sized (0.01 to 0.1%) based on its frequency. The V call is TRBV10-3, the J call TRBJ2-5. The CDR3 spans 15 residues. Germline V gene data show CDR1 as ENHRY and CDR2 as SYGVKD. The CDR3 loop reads CAIIEVTEKKETQYF.

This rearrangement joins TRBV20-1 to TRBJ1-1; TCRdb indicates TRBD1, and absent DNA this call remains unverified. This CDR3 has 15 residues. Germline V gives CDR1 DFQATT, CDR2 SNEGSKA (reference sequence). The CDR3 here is CSAVDQGGPNTEAFF.

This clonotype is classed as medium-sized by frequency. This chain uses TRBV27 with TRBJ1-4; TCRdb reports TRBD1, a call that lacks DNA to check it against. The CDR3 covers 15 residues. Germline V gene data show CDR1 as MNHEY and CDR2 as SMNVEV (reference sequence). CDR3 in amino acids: CASRGGWSPNEKLFF.

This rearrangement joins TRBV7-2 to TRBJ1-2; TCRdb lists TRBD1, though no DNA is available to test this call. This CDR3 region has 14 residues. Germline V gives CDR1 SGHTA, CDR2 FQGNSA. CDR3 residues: CASSRTGREYGYTF. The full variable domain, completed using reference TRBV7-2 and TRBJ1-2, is GAGVSQSPSNKVTEKGKDVELRCDPISGHTALYWYRQSLGQGLEFLIYFQGNSAPDKSGLPSDRFSAERTGGSVSTLTIQRTQQEDSAVYLCASSRTGREYGYTFGSGTRLTVV.

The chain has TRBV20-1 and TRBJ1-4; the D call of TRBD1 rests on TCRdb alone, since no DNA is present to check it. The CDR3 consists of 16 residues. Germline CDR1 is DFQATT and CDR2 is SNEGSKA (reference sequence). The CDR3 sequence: CSAREPGQGLSGKLFF.

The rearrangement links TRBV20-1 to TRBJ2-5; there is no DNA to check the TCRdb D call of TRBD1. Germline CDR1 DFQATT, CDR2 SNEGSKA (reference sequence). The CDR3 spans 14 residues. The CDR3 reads CSASPHWGGETQYF.

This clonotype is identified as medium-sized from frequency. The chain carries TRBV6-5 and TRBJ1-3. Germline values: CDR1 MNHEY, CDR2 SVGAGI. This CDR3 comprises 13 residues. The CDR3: CASSMSSGNTIYF.

CDR3 sequence reads: CASRAGTFRHNEQFF. The J gene is TRBJ2-1, the V gene TRBV5-1; checking the TCRdb D call of TRBD2 is not possible without DNA. Germline CDR1 and CDR2: SGHRS and YFSETQ. CDR3 size: 15 residues.

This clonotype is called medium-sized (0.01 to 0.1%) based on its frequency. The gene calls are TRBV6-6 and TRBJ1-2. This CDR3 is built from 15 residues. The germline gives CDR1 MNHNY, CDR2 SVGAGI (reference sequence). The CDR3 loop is CASILGGGLNYGYTF.

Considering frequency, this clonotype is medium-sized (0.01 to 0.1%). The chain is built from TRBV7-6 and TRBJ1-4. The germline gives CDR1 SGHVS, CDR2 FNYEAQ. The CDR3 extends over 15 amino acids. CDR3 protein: CASSPMAGNPEKLFF.

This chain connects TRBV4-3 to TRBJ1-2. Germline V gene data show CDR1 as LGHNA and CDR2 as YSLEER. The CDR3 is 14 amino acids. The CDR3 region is CASSQVLGGRGYTF.

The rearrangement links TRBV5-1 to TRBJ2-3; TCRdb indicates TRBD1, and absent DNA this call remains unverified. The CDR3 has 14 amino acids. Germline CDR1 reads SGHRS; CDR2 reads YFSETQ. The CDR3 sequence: CASSLYGGADTQYF.

CDR3 protein: CASSNPLLGGAGEAFF. This chain uses TRBV2 with TRBJ1-1; TCRdb's assignment of TRBD1 cannot be checked, as there is no DNA. The CDR3 has 16 residues. The germline V gene encodes CDR1 SNHLY and CDR2 FYNNEI. The variable domain in full, with the rest retrieved from reference TRBV2 and TRBJ1-1, is EPEVTQTPSHQVTQMGQEVILRCVPISNHLYFYWYRQILGQKVEFLVSFYNNEISEKSEIFDDQFSVERPDGSNFTLKIRSTKLEDSAMYFCASSNPLLGGAGEAFFGQGTRLTVV.